What follows describes a single TCR beta chain. This sample is part of a study of control samples from healthy donors and cancer patients. Measured with immunoSEQ multiplex PCR; TCRdb has only the in-frame clones, and not every one. The sample holds roughly 130,000 clones; 85% to 95% are singletons and the top ten take more than 13%. V shed 2 bases and J shed 8 bases, with 10 bases lying between them. This CDR3 comprises 13 residues. Germline CDR1 and CDR2: MRHNA and SNTAGT. The material sequenced was PBMCs. The TCR was taken from a man aged 55 to 70 with colorectal cancer. This chain connects TRBV6-4 to TRBJ1-5; no definite D call. CDR3 in DNA: TGTGCCAGCAGTGACCTGCCCCCGGAGCCCCAGCATTTT. Translated, it gives CASSDLPPEPQHF.